Described below is a single T cell receptor beta chain sequence and its context. Participants had their cohort set by participant-reported clinical history. Shortly before study entry, within 2 weeks, exposed participants had met a COVID-19 case. This table comes from immunoSEQ multiplex PCR, and its TCRdb copy is limited to in-frame clones, with some not included. There are over 200,000 clones in the sample; around 90% occur only once, and approximately 16% lies in the top ten. The entry originates in a study of blood T cell repertoires in COVID-19. The CDR3 has 13 residues. The ends were cut back, 5 bases at V and 4 bases at J, with 11 bases in the middle. Germline V CDR1 and CDR2: SGHRS, YFSETQ.

The TCR comes from a man aged 30 to 39 who had been exposed to COVID-19. The genes are TRBV5-1 and TRBJ2-3; TRBD2 is a possible D gene (6 bases). The sample was PBMCs or T cells enriched from blood (not recorded which). CDR3 nucleotide sequence: TGCGCCAGCAGGGGGCGCGGGGCAGATACGCAGTATTTT. It codes for CASRGRGADTQYF.